These 10 T cell receptor beta chains came from one sample sequenced in a study of T-cell reconstitution after alpha-beta-depleted transplantation in children. Using unique molecular identifiers, the investigators prepared the TCRbeta library. MiXCR was run by TCRdb on the PCR reads, yielding one entry per CDR3 protein. Among approximately 510,000 distinct CDR3 sequences listed, about 16% were seen once. The sample was PBMCs from the stem cell graft donor, taken from the stem cell graft. These receptors originate from a human donor who donated a stem cell graft to a child with acute lymphoblastic leukemia.

This chain links TRBV7-9 with TRBJ2-5; D might be TRBD2 (5 bases). This CDR3 is built from 14 residues. Trimming stripped 4 bases from V and 2 bases from J, with 11 bases between. CDR1 is SEHNR and CDR2 is FQNEAQ in the germline V gene (reference sequence). CDR3 in amino acids: CASSYPGRQETQYF. The CDR3, as DNA: TGTGCCAGCAGCTACCCGGGGAGACAAGAGACCCAGTACTTC.

This clonotype occurred a few times. This sequence joins TRBV2 and TRBJ2-7, with D perhaps TRBD1 or TRBD2 (5 bases each). V gave up 5 bases and J gave up 0 bases, with 23 bases separating them. Germline loops: CDR1 SNHLY, CDR2 FYNNEI. The CDR3 sequence is 18 residues long. The chain's CDR3 is CASSPQGRGWGSSYEQYF. CDR3 in DNA: TGTGCCAGCAGTCCTCAGGGAAGGGGTTGGGGGAGCTCCTACGAGCAGTACTTC.

The chain has TRBV3-1 and TRBJ2-5, with 8 positions matching TRBD2. V was pared by 1 base and J by 2 bases, with 3 bases of the junction left unmatched. The CDR3 has 15 residues. The germline gives CDR1 LGHDT, CDR2 YNNKEL (reference sequence). The CDR3 DNA reads as TGTGCCAGCAGCCAAGCCCGGGGGGGACAAGAGACCCAGTACTTC. Translation gives CASSQARGGQETQYF.

There are a few counts of this clonotype. The rearrangement links TRBV9 to TRBJ2-5; no clear D gene. Germline CDR1 SGDLS, CDR2 YYNGEE. The CDR3 loop spans 15 amino acids. V shed 0 bases and J shed 0 bases, with 9 bases lying between them. The CDR3 region is CASSVGAAYQETQYF. As DNA, the CDR3 is TGTGCCAGCAGCGTAGGGGCGGCCTACCAAGAGACCCAGTACTTC.

This clonotype was found a few times. This chain connects TRBV27 to TRBJ2-7, with 7 bases lining up with TRBD2. The CDR3 sequence is 17 residues long. V lost 0 bases, J lost 3 bases, and 11 bases stayed unmatched. CDR1 and CDR2 from the germline V gene are MNHEY and SMNVEV (reference sequence). The CDR3 protein is CASSLSGAPSGGYEQYF. CDR3 nucleotides: TGTGCCAGCAGTTTATCGGGAGCTCCTTCGGGGGGCTACGAGCAGTACTTC.

This clonotype came up a few times. This chain joins TRBV3-1 and TRBJ2-7; 9 positions match TRBD1. The CDR3 spans 16 residues. Losses at the gene ends were 4 bases for V and 7 bases for J; bases not matched to a gene: 14. From germline, CDR1 is LGHDT and CDR2 YNNKEL (reference sequence). CDR3 sequence reads: CASSPLSGQGMREQYF. The CDR3 DNA reads as TGTGCCAGCAGCCCCCTTTCGGGACAGGGAATGAGAGAGCAGTACTTC.

In this sample, this clonotype turned up many times. The V gene is TRBV7-9, the J gene TRBJ1-5; no reliable D call. The V gene's germline CDR1 is SEHNR and CDR2 FQNEAQ (reference sequence). The V gene lost 5 bases and the J gene lost 7 bases, with 9 bases spanning the gap. The CDR3 is made up of 12 amino acids. CDR3 sequence (DNA): TGTGCCAGCAGCAATAATATGCAGCCCCAGCATTTT. It yields the protein CASSNNMQPQHF.

This clonotype was observed a few times. The chain links TRBV14 to TRBJ2-1; 7 bases map to TRBD1. Germline trimming cut 0 bases from V and 0 bases from J; bases unmatched to any gene: 5. The CDR3 loop spans 17 amino acids. Germline V gene sequence: CDR1 SGHDN, CDR2 FVKESK. The CDR3 region has the DNA TGTGCCAGCAGCCAAGATCAGTCAGGGGGCTCCTACAATGAGCAGTTCTTC. Protein sequence: CASSQDQSGGSYNEQFF. The whole variable domain, remainder taken from reference TRBV14 and TRBJ2-1, is EAGVTQFPSHSVIEKGQTVTLRCDPISGHDNLYWYRRVMGKEIKFLLHFVKESKQDESGMPNNRFLAERTGGTYSTLKVQPAELEDSGVYFCASSQDQSGGSYNEQFFGPGTRLTVL.

The chain employs TRBV5-1 and TRBJ2-1, with D perhaps matching TRBD1 or TRBD2 (7 bases each). This CDR3 has 14 residues. V was clipped by 6 bases and J by 4 bases, with 14 bases between them. Looked up from germline, CDR1 is SGHRS and CDR2 is YFSETQ. In DNA, the CDR3 is TGCGCCAGCAAGTGGGAGGGGGCATACAATGAGCAGTTCTTC. It yields the protein CASKWEGAYNEQFF.

The chain carries TRBV18 and TRBJ2-7; possibly TRBD1 for D (6 bases). Between the trimmed V and J ends, which lost 2 bases and 2 bases, there was a span of 13 bases. This CDR3 has 15 amino acids. The germline V gene has CDR1 KGHSH and CDR2 LQKENI. CDR3 nucleotides: TGTGCCAGCTCACCAGTACAGGGTGGGACCTACGAGCAGTACTTC. Amino acids: CASSPVQGGTYEQYF.